The entry below describes one T cell receptor (beta chain). This clone's antigen is unknown. Qualities for individual bases were not recorded, and no much larger clone is one base off. The CDR1 and CDR2 encoded by the germline V gene are SGHNT and YENEEA. The CDR3 contains 14 residues, cysteine and phenylalanine counted. Only the CDR3 portion is preserved as DNA: 42 bases, with reading frame beginning at the first base. V is pared back by 6 bases and J by 2 bases, with 13 bases lying between the germline termini. The data belong to a study of primary melanoma T cells and metastatic recurrence (TCRdb year 2020). In the study overall: A total of some 200 primary melanomas made up the cohort, all of stage T2 to T4 and more than 1 mm thick. Histopathological grading of tumor-infiltrating lymphocytes served as the comparison point for the T-cell fraction derived from sequencing. Progression-free survival was the clinical outcome compared against the T-cell fraction measured by TCR beta sequencing. The study examined whether T-cell fraction and T-cell repertoire clonality in primary melanoma tumors predicted patient outcome. The full study reports these points: The tumor T-cell fraction reportedly predicted progression-free survival independently of thickness, ulceration, mitotic rate and age. A T-cell fraction greater than 20% appeared to be protective whatever the ulceration status, mitotic rate or nodal disease. Compared with adding any other histopathological variable to tumor thickness, adding T-cell fraction reportedly produced a bigger improvement in progression-free survival prediction. An effective T-cell-mediated antitumor response in primary melanoma was framed by the authors only as a suggestion, not a demonstrated mechanism.

The primary melanoma of each patient had been surgically resected and was considered potentially curable but at risk of metastatic recurrence. The receptor library was made with the immunoSEQ multiplex PCR assay. High-throughput sequencing of the T-cell receptor beta chain was performed on primary melanoma tumor tissue. The study's own analysis went as follows. Among the repertoire analyses were the distribution of insertions and deletions and the sharing of TCRB CDR3 between samples. The predictive value of the T-cell fraction was ranked against histopathological variables by a gradient-boosted model. Imported from immuneACCESS, the table was reduced by TCRdb to in-frame sequences with V and J called. These copies leave out some clones; in studies compared against another copy, an unresolved V gene accounts for under half, and the cause of the remainder is not known. The V and J calls and clone size come from that table; D and trimming were worked out from the DNA. A total of approximately 190 clones appear in this sample, 85% to 95% of them only once. In total, the top ten clones hold roughly 25% of the sample.

Sequenced input: melanoma tumor tissue. The clonotype was recovered from a human donor with melanoma. The chain was built from TRBV11-3 and TRBJ1-1, with no confident D gene call. CDR3 protein: CASRRLAGNTEAFF. The nucleotide sequence is given as TGTGCCAGCAGAAGATTAGCTGGTAACACTGAAGCTTTCTTT. Joined to the reference TRBV11-3 and TRBJ1-1 proteins, this CDR3 gives the full variable domain: EAGVVQSPRYKIIEKKQPVAFWCNPISGHNTLYWYLQNLGQGPELLIRYENEEAVDDSQLPKDRFSAERLKGVDSTLKIQPAELGDSAVYLCASRRLAGNTEAFFGQGTRLTVV.